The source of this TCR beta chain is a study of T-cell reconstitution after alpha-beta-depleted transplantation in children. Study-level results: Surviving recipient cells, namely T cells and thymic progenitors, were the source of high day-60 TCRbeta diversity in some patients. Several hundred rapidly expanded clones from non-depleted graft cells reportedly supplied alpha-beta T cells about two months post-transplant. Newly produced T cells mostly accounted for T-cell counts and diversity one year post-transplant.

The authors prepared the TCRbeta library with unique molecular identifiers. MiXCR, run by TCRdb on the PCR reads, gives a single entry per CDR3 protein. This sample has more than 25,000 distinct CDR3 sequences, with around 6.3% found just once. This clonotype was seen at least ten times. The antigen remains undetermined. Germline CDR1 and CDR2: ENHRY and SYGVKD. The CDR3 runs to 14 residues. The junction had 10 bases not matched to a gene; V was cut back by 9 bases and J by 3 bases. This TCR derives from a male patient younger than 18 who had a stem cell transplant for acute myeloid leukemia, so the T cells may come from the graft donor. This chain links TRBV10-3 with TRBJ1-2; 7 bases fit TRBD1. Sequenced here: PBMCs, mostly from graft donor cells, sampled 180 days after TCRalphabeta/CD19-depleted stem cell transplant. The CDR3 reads CAIWHGDSDYGYTF. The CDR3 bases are TGTGCCATTTGGCACGGGGACAGTGACTATGGCTACACCTTC.